The present T cell receptor (beta chain) was sequenced within a study of regulatory T cells in long-lasting Graves disease. As to time point: newly diagnosed GD, antithyroid drugs for less than 3 months. The TCR library used RNA extracted from PBMCs. This clonotype was seen at least ten times. Arm-PCR of CDR3 regions with iRepertoire HTBI primers generated TCR beta libraries. Using its own MiXCR run on the multiplex PCR reads, TCRdb lists one record per CDR3 protein. The sample records around 400,000 distinct CDR3 sequences, around 15% being singletons. Sequences were derived from peripheral blood mononuclear cells (PBMCs), sampled at new diagnosis, from a patient treated with antithyroid drugs. The TCR comes from a female donor with Graves disease.

CDR3 bases: TGCAGGCTTACTTCGAGCTACGAGCAGTACTTC. Encoded protein: CRLTSSYEQYF. The J gene is TRBJ2-7, the V gene TRBV20-1; no reliable D call. The CDR3 has 11 amino acids. Germline loops: CDR1 DFQATT, CDR2 SNEGSKA (reference sequence).